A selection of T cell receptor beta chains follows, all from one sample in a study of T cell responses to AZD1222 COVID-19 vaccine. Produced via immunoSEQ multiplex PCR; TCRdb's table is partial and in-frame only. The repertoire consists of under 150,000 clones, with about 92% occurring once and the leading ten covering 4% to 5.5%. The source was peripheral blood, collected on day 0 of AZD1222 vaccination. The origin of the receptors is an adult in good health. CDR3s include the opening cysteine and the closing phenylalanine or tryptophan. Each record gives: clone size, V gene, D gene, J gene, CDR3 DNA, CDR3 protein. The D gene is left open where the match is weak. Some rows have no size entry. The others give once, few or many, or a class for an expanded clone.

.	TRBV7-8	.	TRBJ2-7	TGTGCCAGCAGCTTAGACACCTACTCCTACGAGCAGTACTTC	CASSLDTYSYEQYF
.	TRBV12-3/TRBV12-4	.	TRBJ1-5	TGTGCCAGCAGATCGGACAGCAATCAGCCCCAGCATTTT	CASRSDSNQPQHF
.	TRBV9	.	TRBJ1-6	TGTGCCAGCAGCGTGCAGGACAGCAATTCACCCCTCCACTTT	CASSVQDSNSPLHF
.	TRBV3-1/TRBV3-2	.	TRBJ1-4	TGTGCCAGCAGCCATCCTCCCCTGGGAACAACTAATGAAAAACTGTTTTTT	CASSHPPLGTTNEKLFF
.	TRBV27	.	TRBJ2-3	TGTGCCAGCAGTTCTGGCCCTGATACGCAGTATTTT	CASSSGPDTQYF
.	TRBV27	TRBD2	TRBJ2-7	TGTGCCAGCAGTTATCAAACTAGCGGGATAGGGGAGCAGTACTTC	CASSYQTSGIGEQYF
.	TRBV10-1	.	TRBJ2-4	TGCGCCAGCAGTGAGGGGGCCTTAGCCAAAAACATTCAGTACTTC	CASSEGALAKNIQYF
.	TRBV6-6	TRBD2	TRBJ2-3	TGTGCCAGCAGTACGCTAGCGGCTAGCACAGATACGCAGTATTTT	CASSTLAASTDTQYF
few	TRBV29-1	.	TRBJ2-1	TGCAGCGTTGGGCCTTCTAGCGCGAAGCAGTTCTTC	CSVGPSSAKQFF
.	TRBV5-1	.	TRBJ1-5	TGCGCCAGCAGCTTTACAGAAAACGGACAGCCCCAGCATTTT	CASSFTENGQPQHF
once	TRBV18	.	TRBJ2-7	TGTGCCAGCTCACCACAACAGGACGCCTACGAGCAGTACTTC	CASSPQQDAYEQYF
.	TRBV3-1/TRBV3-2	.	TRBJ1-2	TGTGCCAGCAGCCAAGATTGGGAGGGGGGCTATGGCTACACCTTC	CASSQDWEGGYGYTF
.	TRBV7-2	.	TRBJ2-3	TGTGCCAGCAGCATCGATGCGAGTAGCACAGATACGCAGTATTTT	CASSIDASSTDTQYF
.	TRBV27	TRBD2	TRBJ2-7	TGTGCCAGCAGGGTCGCGGGACTAGGTGCCTACGAGCAGTACTTC	CASRVAGLGAYEQYF
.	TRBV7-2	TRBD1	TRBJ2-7	TGTGCCAGCAGCTCTTCGGTGGGGACAGGGATTTACGAGCAGTACTTC	CASSSSVGTGIYEQYF
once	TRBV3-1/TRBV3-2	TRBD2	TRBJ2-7	TGTGCCAGCAGCCCCTCTTCGTGGGAGGGATTCTACGAGCAGTACTTC	CASSPSSWEGFYEQYF
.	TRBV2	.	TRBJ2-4	TGTGCCAGCAGCACAGGGAACTTAGCCAAAAACATTCAGTACTTC	CASSTGNLAKNIQYF
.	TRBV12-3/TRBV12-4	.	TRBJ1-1	TGTGCCAGCAGTCCCCGCAAGGGGGCTGAAGCTTTCTTT	CASSPRKGAEAFF
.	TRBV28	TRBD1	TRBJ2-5	TGTGCCAGCAGCCGGGACAGGGCCCGAGAGACCCAGTACTTC	CASSRDRARETQYF
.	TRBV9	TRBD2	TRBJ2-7	TGTGCCAGCAGCCCAAGAGTGGGACTAGCTGTCCACGAGCAGTACTTC	CASSPRVGLAVHEQYF
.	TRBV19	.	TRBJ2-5	TGTGCCAGTAGTACGGGTGAGACCCAGTACTTC	CASSTGETQYF
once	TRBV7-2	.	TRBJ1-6	TGTGCCAGCAGCCAAGGGTTGAGCCGTTCACCCCTCCACTTT	CASSQGLSRSPLHF
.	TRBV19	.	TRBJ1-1	TGTGCCAGTAGTATAGGGTTACTGAACACTGAAGCTTTCTTT	CASSIGLLNTEAFF
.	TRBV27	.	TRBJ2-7	TGTGCCAGCAGAACAGGGTTCTACGAGCAGTACTTC	CASRTGFYEQYF
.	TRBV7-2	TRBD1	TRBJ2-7	TGTGCCAGCAGCCAAGGGACAGGACGAACGGGGCAGTACTTC	CASSQGTGRTGQYF
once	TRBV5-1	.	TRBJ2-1	TGCGCCAGCAGCTTTCAGTCCGGGTACAATGAGCAGTTCTTC	CASSFQSGYNEQFF
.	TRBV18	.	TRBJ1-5	TGTGCCAGCTCCACAGGGAATCAGCCCCAGCATTTT	CASSTGNQPQHF